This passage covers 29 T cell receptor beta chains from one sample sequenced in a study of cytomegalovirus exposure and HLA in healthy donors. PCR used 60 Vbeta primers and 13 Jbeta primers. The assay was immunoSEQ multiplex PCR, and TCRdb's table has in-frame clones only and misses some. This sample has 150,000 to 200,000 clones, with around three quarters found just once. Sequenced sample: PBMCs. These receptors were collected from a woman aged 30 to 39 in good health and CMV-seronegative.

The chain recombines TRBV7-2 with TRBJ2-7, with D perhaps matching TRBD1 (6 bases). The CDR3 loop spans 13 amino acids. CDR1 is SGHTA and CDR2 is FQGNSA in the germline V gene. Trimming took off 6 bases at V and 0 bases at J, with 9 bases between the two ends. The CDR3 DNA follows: TGTGCCAGCAGGGCGGACAGCTCCTACGAGCAGTACTTC. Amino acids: CASRADSSYEQYF.

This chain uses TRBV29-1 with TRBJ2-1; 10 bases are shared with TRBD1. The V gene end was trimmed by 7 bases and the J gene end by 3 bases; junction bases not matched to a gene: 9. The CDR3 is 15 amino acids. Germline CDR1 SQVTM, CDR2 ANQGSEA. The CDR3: CSDDWGDRGYNEQFF. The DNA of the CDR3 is TGCAGCGACGATTGGGGGGACAGGGGCTACAATGAGCAGTTCTTC.

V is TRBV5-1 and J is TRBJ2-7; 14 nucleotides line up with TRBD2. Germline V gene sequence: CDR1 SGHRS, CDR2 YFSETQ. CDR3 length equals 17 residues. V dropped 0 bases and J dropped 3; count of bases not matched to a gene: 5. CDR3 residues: CASSLGTSGGTGYEQYF. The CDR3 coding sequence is TGCGCCAGCAGCTTGGGGACTAGCGGGGGGACGGGCTACGAGCAGTACTTC. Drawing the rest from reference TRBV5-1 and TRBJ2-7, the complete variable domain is KAGVTQTPRYLIKTRGQQVTLSCSPISGHRSVSWYQQTPGQGLQFLFEYFSETQRNKGNFPGRFSGRQFSNSRSEMNVSTLELGDSALYLCASSLGTSGGTGYEQYFGPGTRLTVT.

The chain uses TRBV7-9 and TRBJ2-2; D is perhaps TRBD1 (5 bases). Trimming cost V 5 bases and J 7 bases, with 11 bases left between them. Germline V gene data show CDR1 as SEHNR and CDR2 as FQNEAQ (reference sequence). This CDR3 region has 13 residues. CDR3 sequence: CASSPPQGGELFF. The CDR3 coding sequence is TGTGCCAGCAGCCCCCCCCAGGGCGGGGAGCTGTTTTTT.

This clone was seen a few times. The CDR3 DNA sequence: TGTGCCAGCTCACTGATGGACAGGGTCTTGTCTGGAAACACCATATATTTT. Its translation: CASSLMDRVLSGNTIYF. The chain uses TRBV18 and TRBJ1-3; 8 nucleotides align to TRBD1. V lost 4 bases to trimming and J lost 1 base; unmatched junction nucleotides: 9. CDR1 and CDR2 from the germline V gene are KGHSH and LQKENI. The CDR3 extends over 17 amino acids.

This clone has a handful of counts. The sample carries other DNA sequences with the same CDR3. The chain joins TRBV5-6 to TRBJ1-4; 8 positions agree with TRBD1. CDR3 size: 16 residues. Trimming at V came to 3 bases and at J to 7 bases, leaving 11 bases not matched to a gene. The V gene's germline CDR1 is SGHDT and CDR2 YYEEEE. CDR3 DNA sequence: TGTGCCAGCAGCTCTGGATTAGGACAGGGCAGTGAAAAACTGTTTTTT. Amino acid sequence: CASSSGLGQGSEKLFF.

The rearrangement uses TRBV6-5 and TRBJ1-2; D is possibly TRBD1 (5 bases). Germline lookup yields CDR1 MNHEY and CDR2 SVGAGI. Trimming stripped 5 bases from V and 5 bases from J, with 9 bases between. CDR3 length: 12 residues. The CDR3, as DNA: TGTGCCAGCAGTCGAGACAGATATGGCTACACCTTC. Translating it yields CASSRDRYGYTF.

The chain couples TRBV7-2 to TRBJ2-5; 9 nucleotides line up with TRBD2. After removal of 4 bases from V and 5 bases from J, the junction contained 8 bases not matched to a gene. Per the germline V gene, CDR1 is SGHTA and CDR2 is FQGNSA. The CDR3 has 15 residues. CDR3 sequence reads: CASSSLAGLQETQYF. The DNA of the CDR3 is TGTGCCAGCAGCTCACTAGCGGGCCTCCAGGAGACCCAGTACTTC. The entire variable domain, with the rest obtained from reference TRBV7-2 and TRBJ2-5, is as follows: GAGVSQSPSNKVTEKGKDVELRCDPISGHTALYWYRQSLGQGLEFLIYFQGNSAPDKSGLPSDRFSAERTGGSVSTLTIQRTQQEDSAVYLCASSSLAGLQETQYFGPGTRLLVL.

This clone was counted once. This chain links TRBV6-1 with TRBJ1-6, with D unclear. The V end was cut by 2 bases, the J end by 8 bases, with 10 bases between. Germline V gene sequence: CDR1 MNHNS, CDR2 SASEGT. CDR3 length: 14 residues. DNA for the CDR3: TGTGCCAGCAGTGAACGGGGTCGGGATTCACCCCTCCACTTT. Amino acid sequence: CASSERGRDSPLHF.

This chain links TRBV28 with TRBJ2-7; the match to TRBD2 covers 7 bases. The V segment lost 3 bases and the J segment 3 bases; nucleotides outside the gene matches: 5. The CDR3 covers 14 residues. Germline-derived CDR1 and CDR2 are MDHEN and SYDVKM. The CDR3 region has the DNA TGTGCCAGCAGTTTTTCGGGGGGATTCTACGAGCAGTACTTC. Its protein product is CASSFSGGFYEQYF.

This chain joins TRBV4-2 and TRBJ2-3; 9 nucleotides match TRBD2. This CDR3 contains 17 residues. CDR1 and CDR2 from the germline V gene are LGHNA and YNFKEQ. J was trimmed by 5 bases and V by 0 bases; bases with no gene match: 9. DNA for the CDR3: TGTGCCAGCAGCCAAGATCAAATAGCGGGGGTGAGAGATACGCAGTATTTT. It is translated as CASSQDQIAGVRDTQYF.

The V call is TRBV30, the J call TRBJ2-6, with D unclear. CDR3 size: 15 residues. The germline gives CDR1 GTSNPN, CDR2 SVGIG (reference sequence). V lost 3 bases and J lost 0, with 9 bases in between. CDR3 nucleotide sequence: TGTGCCTGGAGCCAGCAGGTCTCTGGGGCCAACGTCCTGACTTTC. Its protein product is CAWSQQVSGANVLTF. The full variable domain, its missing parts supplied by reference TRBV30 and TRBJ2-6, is SQTIHQWPATLVQPVGSPLSLECTVEGTSNPNLYWYRQAAGRGLQLLFYSVGIGQISSEVPQNLSASRPQDRQFILSSKKLLLSDSGFYLCAWSQQVSGANVLTFGAGSRLTVL.

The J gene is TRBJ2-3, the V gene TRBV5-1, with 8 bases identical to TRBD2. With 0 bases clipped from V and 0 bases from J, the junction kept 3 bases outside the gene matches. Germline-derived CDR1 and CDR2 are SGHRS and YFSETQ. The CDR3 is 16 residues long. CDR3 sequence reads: CASSLDGGASTDTQYF. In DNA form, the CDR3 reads TGCGCCAGCAGCTTGGACGGGGGGGCTAGCACAGATACGCAGTATTTT.

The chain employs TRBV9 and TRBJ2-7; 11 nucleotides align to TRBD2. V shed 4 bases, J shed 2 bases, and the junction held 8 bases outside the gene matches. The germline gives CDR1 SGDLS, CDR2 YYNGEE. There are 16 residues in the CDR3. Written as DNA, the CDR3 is TGTGCCAGCAGCCCTCTAGCGGGAGGCCCAACCTACGAGCAGTACTTC. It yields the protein CASSPLAGGPTYEQYF.

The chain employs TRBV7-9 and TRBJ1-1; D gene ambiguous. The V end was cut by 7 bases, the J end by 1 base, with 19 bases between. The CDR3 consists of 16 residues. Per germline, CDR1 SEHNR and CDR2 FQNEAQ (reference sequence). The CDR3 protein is CASTERGGRGNTEAFF. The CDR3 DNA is TGTGCCAGCACCGAGAGAGGAGGTCGGGGGAACACTGAAGCTTTCTTT.

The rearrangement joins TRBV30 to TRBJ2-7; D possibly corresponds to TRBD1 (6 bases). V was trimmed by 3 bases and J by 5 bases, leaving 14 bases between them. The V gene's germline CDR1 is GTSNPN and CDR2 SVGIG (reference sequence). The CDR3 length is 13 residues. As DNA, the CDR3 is TGTGCCTGGAGCCACCACAGGGCGGACGAGCAGTACTTC. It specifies CAWSHHRADEQYF.

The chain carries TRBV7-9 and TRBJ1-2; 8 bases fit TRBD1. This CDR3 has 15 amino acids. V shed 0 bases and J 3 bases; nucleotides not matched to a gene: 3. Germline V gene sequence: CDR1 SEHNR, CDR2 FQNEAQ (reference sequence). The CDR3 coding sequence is TGTGCCAGCAGCTTAGCCAGGGGGCTTCACTATGGCTACACCTTC. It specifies CASSLARGLHYGYTF.

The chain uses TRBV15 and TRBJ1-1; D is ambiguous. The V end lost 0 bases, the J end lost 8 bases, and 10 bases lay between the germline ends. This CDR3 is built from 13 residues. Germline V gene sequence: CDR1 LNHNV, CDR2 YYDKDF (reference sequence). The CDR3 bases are TGTGCCACCAGCAGAGAGTATGGGGAGGAAGCTTTCTTT. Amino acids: CATSREYGEEAFF.

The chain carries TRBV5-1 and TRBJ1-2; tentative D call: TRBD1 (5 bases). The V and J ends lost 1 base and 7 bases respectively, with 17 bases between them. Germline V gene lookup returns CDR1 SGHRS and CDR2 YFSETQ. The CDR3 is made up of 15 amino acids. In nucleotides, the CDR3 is TGCGCCAGCAGCTTGTATCCCCTGCAGGGTATTGGCTACACCTTC. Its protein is CASSLYPLQGIGYTF. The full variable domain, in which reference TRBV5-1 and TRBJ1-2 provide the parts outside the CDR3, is KAGVTQTPRYLIKTRGQQVTLSCSPISGHRSVSWYQQTPGQGLQFLFEYFSETQRNKGNFPGRFSGRQFSNSRSEMNVSTLELGDSALYLCASSLYPLQGIGYTFGSGTRLTVV.

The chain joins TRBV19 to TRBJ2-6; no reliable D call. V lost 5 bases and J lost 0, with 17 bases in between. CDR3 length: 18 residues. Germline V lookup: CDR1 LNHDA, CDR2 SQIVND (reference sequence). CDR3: CASSVLVLVASGANVLTF. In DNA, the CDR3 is TGTGCCAGTAGTGTATTGGTCTTGGTGGCCTCTGGGGCCAACGTCCTGACTTTC.

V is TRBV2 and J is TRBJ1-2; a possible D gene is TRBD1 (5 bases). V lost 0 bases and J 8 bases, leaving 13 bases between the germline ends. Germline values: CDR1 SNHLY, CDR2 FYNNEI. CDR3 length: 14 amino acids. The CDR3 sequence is CASSEAGGLRGYTF. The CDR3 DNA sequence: TGTGCCAGCAGTGAAGCGGGGGGACTACGGGGCTACACCTTC.

CDR3 in DNA: TGTGCCAGCAGCTTGGGTGGGACAGGAGGAGATGGCTACACCTTC. Protein sequence: CASSLGGTGGDGYTF. The V gene is TRBV5-6, the J gene TRBJ1-2, with 8 bases identical to TRBD1. The ends lost 0 bases at V and 6 bases at J; junction bases unmatched: 7. CDR1 SGHDT and CDR2 YYEEEE come from the germline V gene. This CDR3 comprises 15 residues.

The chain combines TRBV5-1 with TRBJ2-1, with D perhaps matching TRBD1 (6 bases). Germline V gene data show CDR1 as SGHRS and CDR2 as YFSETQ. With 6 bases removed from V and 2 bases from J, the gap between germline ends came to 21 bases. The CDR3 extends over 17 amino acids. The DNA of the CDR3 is TGCGCCAGCACCAACACAGGGCTTAGATTAACCTACAATGAGCAGTTCTTC. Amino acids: CASTNTGLRLTYNEQFF.

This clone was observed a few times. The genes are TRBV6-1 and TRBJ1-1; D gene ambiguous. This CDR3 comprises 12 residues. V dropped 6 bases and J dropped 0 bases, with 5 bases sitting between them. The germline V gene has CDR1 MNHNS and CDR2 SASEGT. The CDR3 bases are TGTGCCAGCAGGGAGTTGAACACTGAAGCTTTCTTT. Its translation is CASRELNTEAFF.

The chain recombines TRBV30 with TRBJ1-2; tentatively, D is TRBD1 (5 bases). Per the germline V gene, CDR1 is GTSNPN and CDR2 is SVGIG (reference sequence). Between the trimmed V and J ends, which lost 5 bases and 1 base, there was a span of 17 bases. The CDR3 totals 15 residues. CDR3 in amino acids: CAWDLGRQLNYGYTF. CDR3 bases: TGTGCCTGGGACCTGGGTCGACAGCTTAACTATGGCTACACCTTC.

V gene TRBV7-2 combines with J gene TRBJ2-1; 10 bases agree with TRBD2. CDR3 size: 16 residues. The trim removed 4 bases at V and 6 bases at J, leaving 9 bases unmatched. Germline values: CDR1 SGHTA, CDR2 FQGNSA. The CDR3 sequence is CASSSRRAGGLNEQFF. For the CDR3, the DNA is TGTGCCAGCAGCTCCCGCCGAGCGGGAGGGCTCAATGAGCAGTTCTTC. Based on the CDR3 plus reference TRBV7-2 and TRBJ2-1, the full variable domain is GAGVSQSPSNKVTEKGKDVELRCDPISGHTALYWYRQSLGQGLEFLIYFQGNSAPDKSGLPSDRFSAERTGGSVSTLTIQRTQQEDSAVYLCASSSRRAGGLNEQFFGPGTRLTVL.

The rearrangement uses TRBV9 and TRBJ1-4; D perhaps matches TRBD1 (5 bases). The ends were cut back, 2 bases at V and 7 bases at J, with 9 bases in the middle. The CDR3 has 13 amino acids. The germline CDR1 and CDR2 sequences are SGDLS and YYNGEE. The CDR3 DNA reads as TGTGCCAGCAGCGTCTCGGGGGGTGAAAAACTGTTTTTT. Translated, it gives CASSVSGGEKLFF. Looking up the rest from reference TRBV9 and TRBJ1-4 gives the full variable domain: DSGVTQTPKHLITATGQRVTLRCSPRSGDLSVYWYQQSLDQGLQFLIQYYNGEERAKGNILERFSAQQFPDLHSELNLSSLELGDSALYFCASSVSGGEKLFFGSGTQLSVL.

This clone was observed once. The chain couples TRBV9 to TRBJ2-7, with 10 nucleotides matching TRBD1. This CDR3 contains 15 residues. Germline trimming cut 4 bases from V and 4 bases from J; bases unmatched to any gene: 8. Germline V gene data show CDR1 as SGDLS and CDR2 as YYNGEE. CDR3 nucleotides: TGTGCCAGCAGCCCCCGGGACAGGGGTTCGTACGAGCAGTACTTC. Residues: CASSPRDRGSYEQYF.

Here the CDR3 DNA reads TGTGCCAGCTCCGCTTGGGACATTCCTGGAAACACCATATATTTT. Translating it yields CASSAWDIPGNTIYF. The chain has TRBV6-6 and TRBJ1-3; perhaps TRBD1 as D (6 bases). V gave up 8 bases and J gave up 2 bases, with 16 bases separating them. The CDR3 totals 15 residues. Germline CDR1 is MNHNY and CDR2 is SVGAGI (reference sequence).